Shown below are 26 T cell receptor beta chains from a single sample sequenced in a study of cytomegalovirus exposure and HLA in healthy donors. Sequencing used immunoSEQ multiplex PCR; TCRdb keeps in-frame clones, though not all of them. Among some 84,000 clones listed, roughly 91% were seen once. The sequenced sample consisted of PBMCs. The receptors were gathered from a man aged 25 to 45 in good health and CMV-seronegative.

The chain carries TRBV6-1 and TRBJ1-1; 8 positions match TRBD1. The germline CDR1 and CDR2 sequences are MNHNS and SASEGT. This CDR3 is 13 amino acids long. Unmatched junction bases numbered 4, after V lost 7 bases and J lost 3 bases. The CDR3 loop is CASTLTGDTEAFF. CDR3 DNA: TGTGCCAGCACCCTGACAGGGGACACTGAAGCTTTCTTT.

The V call is TRBV6-5, the J call TRBJ2-7; 9 bases line up with TRBD1. CDR1 is MNHEY, CDR2 SVGAGI, per germline. There are 14 residues in the CDR3. The ends lost 7 bases at V and 7 bases at J; junction bases unmatched: 11. This CDR3 reads CASNAGQGLGEQYF. CDR3 bases: TGTGCCAGCAATGCTGGACAGGGGCTCGGGGAGCAGTACTTC.

This chain links TRBV13 with TRBJ1-2, with a weak D call TRBD1 (5 bases). This CDR3 has 14 amino acids. Germline CDR1 and CDR2: PRHDT and FYEKMQ (reference sequence). V lost 4 bases, J lost 4 bases, and 13 bases lay in between. The CDR3 region has the DNA TGTGCCAGCAGCTCCAGCGTCGGGGGCTATGGCTACACCTTC. This gives the protein CASSSSVGGYGYTF.

This clone was picked up one time. This chain uses TRBV6-6 with TRBJ2-1; 7 bases fit TRBD1. CDR1 is MNHNY and CDR2 is SVGAGI in the germline V gene (reference sequence). Losses at the gene ends were 5 bases for V and 1 base for J; bases not matched to a gene: 8. The CDR3 runs to 16 residues. CDR3 sequence: CASSVQGGGSYNEQFF. The CDR3 DNA reads TGTGCCAGCAGTGTGCAAGGGGGCGGGTCCTACAATGAGCAGTTCTTC.

V usage is TRBV2 and J usage is TRBJ1-3; a possible D gene is TRBD1 (5 bases). CDR1 is SNHLY, CDR2 FYNNEI, per germline. The CDR3 covers 16 residues. V was pared by 0 bases and J by 2 bases, with 11 bases between. Here the CDR3 DNA reads TGTGCCAGCAGTGAAGCGCTTCCGGGGGCTGGAAACACCATATATTTT. This encodes CASSEALPGAGNTIYF.

This chain links TRBV19 with TRBJ2-2; TRBD1 is a possible D gene (6 bases). Germline values: CDR1 LNHDA, CDR2 SQIVND (reference sequence). There are 11 residues in the CDR3. The germline V and J ends were trimmed by 8 bases and 7 bases, with 8 bases remaining between them. The CDR3 sequence is CASQGYGELFF. The CDR3 DNA follows: TGTGCCAGTCAGGGGTACGGGGAGCTGTTTTTT.

The chain is built from TRBV5-1 and TRBJ2-7, with 11 bases that match TRBD2. Germline V gene lookup returns CDR1 SGHRS and CDR2 YFSETQ. The CDR3 contains 15 residues. With 0 bases clipped from V and 4 bases from J, the junction kept 3 bases outside the gene matches. CDR3 in DNA: TGCGCCAGCAGCTTGGTAGCGGGAGGGCCTTACGAGCAGTACTTC. Translating it yields CASSLVAGGPYEQYF.

The V and J genes are TRBV10-2 and TRBJ2-7, with 9 bases that match TRBD1. V shed 0 bases and J 3 bases; nucleotides not matched to a gene: 9. CDR1 WSHSY and CDR2 SAAADI come from the germline V gene. The CDR3 sequence is 17 residues long. The DNA for the CDR3 is TGCGCCAGCAGTGAGTCGGTATGGGACAGGGCGCGCTACGAGCAGTACTTC. The encoded protein is CASSESVWDRARYEQYF.

V is TRBV19 and J is TRBJ1-5; the D gene is possibly TRBD1 (6 bases). The CDR3 runs to 14 residues. Trimming left V 5 bases short and J 9 bases short, with 17 bases between. Germline-derived CDR1 and CDR2 are LNHDA and SQIVND (reference sequence). The CDR3 is CASSVITGNGPQHF. In DNA, the CDR3 is TGTGCCAGTAGTGTAATTACAGGGAATGGGCCCCAGCATTTT.

The rearrangement uses TRBV7-9 and TRBJ2-5, with D maybe TRBD2 (5 bases). With 4 bases removed from V and 10 bases from J, the gap between germline ends came to 22 bases. This CDR3 has 15 amino acids. Germline V gene data show CDR1 as SEHNR and CDR2 as FQNEAQ (reference sequence). CDR3 DNA sequence: TGTGCCAGCAGCTCCAGACGGGATCTAAAGAGTGGCCAGTACTTC. This sequence encodes CASSSRRDLKSGQYF.

This sequence joins TRBV6-1 and TRBJ2-1; 8 bases are a match to TRBD2. The V segment lost 4 bases and the J segment 9 bases; nucleotides outside the gene matches: 11. The CDR3 extends over 15 amino acids. Germline V lookup: CDR1 MNHNS, CDR2 SASEGT. The CDR3 DNA reads as TGTGCCAGCAGTGCCCGGACTAGCCTCCTAGGTGAGCAGTTCTTC. As protein: CASSARTSLLGEQFF.

Concerning this clone itself: This same CDR3 is encoded by further DNA sequences in the sample. V and J are TRBV29-1 and TRBJ1-2, with TRBD1 matching over 8 bases. CDR1 is SQVTM and CDR2 is ANQGSEA in the germline V gene. V was pared by 4 bases and J by 4 bases, with 8 bases of the junction left unmatched. The CDR3 spans 14 residues. This CDR3 is CSVAGGTGGYGYTF. The DNA for the CDR3 is TGCAGCGTTGCCGGTGGGACAGGAGGCTATGGCTACACCTTC. The full variable domain, with the rest looked up from reference TRBV29-1 and TRBJ1-2, is SAVISQKPSRDICQRGTSLTIQCQVDSQVTMMFWYRQQPGQSLTLIATANQGSEATYESGFVIDKFPISRPNLTFSTLTVSNMSPEDSSIYLCSVAGGTGGYGYTFGSGTRLTVV.

This clone was found once. V gene TRBV7-9 combines with J gene TRBJ2-2; TRBD2 aligns across 12 bases. The V segment lost 5 bases and the J segment 3 bases; nucleotides outside the gene matches: 1. The germline gives CDR1 SEHNR, CDR2 FQNEAQ (reference sequence). This CDR3 region has 15 residues. CDR3 DNA: TGTGCCAGCAGCACTAGCGGGGGGTACACCGGGGAGCTGTTTTTT. This gives the protein CASSTSGGYTGELFF. Filled out from reference TRBV7-9 and TRBJ2-2, the complete variable domain reads DTGVSQNPRHKITKRGQNVTFRCDPISEHNRLYWYRQTLGQGPEFLTYFQNEAQLEKSRLLSDRFSAERPKGSFSTLEIQRTEQGDSAMYLCASSTSGGYTGELFFGEGSRLTVL.

The chain employs TRBV27 and TRBJ2-7; 12 nucleotides align to TRBD2. The V and J ends lost 4 bases and 2 bases, in that order; junction bases with no gene match: 6. The germline V gene encodes CDR1 MNHEY and CDR2 SMNVEV (reference sequence). The CDR3 has 16 amino acids. Here the CDR3 reads CASSSPGLAGTYEQYF. Here the CDR3 DNA reads TGTGCCAGCAGTTCCCCGGGACTAGCGGGTACCTACGAGCAGTACTTC.

The rearrangement joins TRBV6-5 to TRBJ2-7; TRBD1 is a possible D gene (6 bases). Trimming removed 6 bases from V and 4 bases from J, with 13 bases in between. This CDR3 contains 13 residues. Germline assignment: CDR1 MNHEY and CDR2 SVGAGI. This chain's CDR3 is CASRTDRPYEQYF. Written as DNA, the CDR3 is TGTGCCAGCAGGACGGACAGACCGTACGAGCAGTACTTC.

This chain connects TRBV6-5 to TRBJ1-5; D unclear. Germline CDR1 and CDR2: MNHEY and SVGAGI. There are 11 residues in the CDR3. Trimming left V 8 bases short and J 5 bases short, with 7 bases between. The CDR3: CASGGDQPQHF. The CDR3 DNA follows: TGTGCCAGCGGCGGAGATCAGCCCCAGCATTTT.

This chain joins TRBV6-5 and TRBJ2-3; 10 nucleotides line up with TRBD1. Unmatched junction bases numbered 3, after V lost 6 bases and J lost 0 bases. Germline CDR1 reads MNHEY; CDR2 reads SVGAGI. This CDR3 has 15 residues. CDR3 residues: CASSRQGASTDTQYF. The CDR3 coding sequence is TGTGCCAGCAGCCGACAGGGGGCGAGCACAGATACGCAGTATTTT.

This chain joins TRBV19 and TRBJ2-2; tentatively, D is TRBD2 (5 bases). Per germline, CDR1 LNHDA and CDR2 SQIVND (reference sequence). V gave up 4 bases and J gave up 5 bases, with 5 bases separating them. There are 12 residues in the CDR3. CDR3 protein: CASSTGTGELFF. The DNA of the CDR3 is TGTGCCAGTAGTACGGGGACCGGGGAGCTGTTTTTT.

This chain links TRBV7-8 with TRBJ2-5; 10 nucleotides line up with TRBD2. The CDR3 is 16 amino acids. The V segment lost 5 bases and the J segment 7 bases; nucleotides outside the gene matches: 13. Looked up from germline, CDR1 is SGHVS and CDR2 is FQNEAQ. CDR3 DNA sequence: TGTGCCAGCAGCACCTGGACTAGCGGAAGTTCTCGGACCCAGTACTTC. This gives the protein CASSTWTSGSSRTQYF.

The J gene is TRBJ2-5, the V gene TRBV28, with a weak D call TRBD2 (5 bases). The CDR3 covers 13 residues. Trimming stripped 6 bases from V and 3 bases from J, with 11 bases between. Per germline, CDR1 MDHEN and CDR2 SYDVKM. In nucleotides, the CDR3 is TGTGCCAGCAGGCCCAGCGGAAAAGAGACCCAGTACTTC. This gives the protein CASRPSGKETQYF.

The chain couples TRBV11-3 to TRBJ1-1; TRBD1 matches at 9 bases. Germline V lookup: CDR1 SGHNT, CDR2 YENEEA. This CDR3 has 16 amino acids. The V segment lost 6 bases and the J segment 4 bases; nucleotides outside the gene matches: 12. The DNA of the CDR3 is TGTGCCAGCAGGGAAGGACAGGGGACGAAAGGCACTGAAGCTTTCTTT. Encoded protein: CASREGQGTKGTEAFF.

Turning to this clone: A junction boundary mismatches the germline segment, possibly from a read error. The J gene is TRBJ2-5, the V gene TRBV15; D may be TRBD2 (5 bases). Germline V lookup: CDR1 LNHNV, CDR2 YYDKDF (reference sequence). The CDR3 sequence is 16 residues long. CDR3 nucleotide sequence: TGTGCCACCAGCAGAGATATAGAGGGTTCCCAAGGGACCCAGTACTTC. Residues: CATSRDIEGSQGTQYF.

The CDR3 region is CASSYGSGTSGRAIYEQYF. In DNA form, the CDR3 reads TGTGCCAGCAGCTATGGGTCGGGAACTAGCGGGAGAGCTATCTACGAGCAGTACTTC. The chain joins TRBV7-9 to TRBJ2-7, with 11 bases matching TRBD2. The CDR3 totals 19 residues. From germline, CDR1 is SEHNR and CDR2 FQNEAQ (reference sequence). Losses at the gene ends were 4 bases for V and 3 bases for J; bases not matched to a gene: 17.

The rearrangement links TRBV11-2 to TRBJ2-3; D not certain. The CDR3 totals 13 residues. The germline gives CDR1 SGHAT, CDR2 FQNNGV. Between the trimmed V and J ends, which lost 0 bases and 4 bases, there was a span of 5 bases. DNA for the CDR3: TGTGCCAGCAGCTTAGATCGGGCAGATACGCAGTATTTT. It translates to CASSLDRADTQYF.

The genes are TRBV5-4 and TRBJ2-7; the match to TRBD2 covers 8 bases. The CDR3 contains 12 residues. Per the germline V gene, CDR1 is SGHNT and CDR2 is YYREEE (reference sequence). Unmatched junction bases numbered 5, after V lost 6 bases and J lost 6 bases. CDR3 coding DNA: TGTGCCAGCAATAACGGGAGGGGCGAGCAGTACTTC. Its translation: CASNNGRGEQYF.

CDR3 sequence reads: CASSETAGVFTGELFF. The CDR3 region has the DNA TGTGCCAGCAGCGAAACAGCGGGAGTCTTCACCGGGGAGCTGTTTTTT. The V gene is TRBV9, the J gene TRBJ2-2; TRBD2 matches 8 bases. Germline V gene lookup returns CDR1 SGDLS and CDR2 YYNGEE. V gave up 3 bases and J gave up 4 bases; unmatched junction bases: 8. CDR3 length: 16 amino acids.